This TCR beta chain was captured in a study of blood T cell repertoires in COVID-19 (dated by TCRdb to 2019 to 2021). Regarding the complete study: Samples from collaborators originated in the United States, Italy and Spain and spanned both the acute and convalescent phases of COVID-19. The prospective study material was composed of cDNA or gDNA derived from T cells, B-cell-depleted T cells, or PBMCs. Deeply sampled blood TCRbeta repertoires from subjects exposed to, actively infected with, or recovered from COVID-19 were included in the dataset. A freely available public database, intended as a resource for researchers studying the immune response to SARS-CoV-2, is where the repertoires were released. Samples were obtained from the ongoing ImmuneRACE study (first 160 participants) and from about 1,300 subjects provided by 6 global collaborators. A de-identified subject ID, COVID-19 status, age in years and sex were almost always included in the sample metadata. Where HLA class I and class II types were available, the types were taken from metadata supplied by the sample provider, not from assay-based typing. Here is what the overall study found, with its caveats: The amount of clinical and demographic metadata varied by source and participant and was provided uncurated.

The CDR3 has 13 amino acids, counting the end cysteine and phenylalanine. Left in the record is the CDR3 DNA by itself, 39 bases read in frame from the first base. CDR1 SGHVS and CDR2 FQNEAQ are derived from the germline V gene. V loses 1 base, J loses 5 bases, and the germline ends lie 9 bases apart. The immunoSEQ Assay, a bias-controlled multiplex PCR, was used to amplify TCRbeta CDR3 regions from genomic DNA. The paper's data handling went like this. Nucleated cell counts per sample were estimated from amplification of reference gene primers within the assay. To quantify the absolute abundance of each unique TCRbeta CDR3 rearrangement, sequence reads were collapsed and filtered. For each sample, productive Simpson clonality was calculated as the square root of Simpson's diversity index over productive rearrangements. Not all clones reach the TCRdb copy of this immuneACCESS table, which keeps in-frame sequences only. Checked studies attribute under half of the gap to unresolved V genes and leave the rest unexplained. That table is the source of V, J and clone size, and D and trimming were worked out from the DNA. This sample lists around 350,000 clones; roughly 86% were detected once. 3% of the sample belongs to the ten largest clones.

Collaborating institutions collected whole blood in K2EDTA tubes following their own protocols. For TCRbeta analysis, collaborator samples were shipped as frozen whole blood, as isolated PBMCs, or as DNA extracted from either sample type. Notes on this clone: Its antigen is not yet known. The record has no base qualities; no much larger clone is one base away.

The sequence was collected from a human donor in a cohort sampled during active COVID-19. The source material was peripheral blood. The sequence joins TRBV7-8 to TRBJ2-7; a weak D assignment points to TRBD1 (6 bases agree). At the DNA level, the sequence is TGTGCCAGCAGCTTAGATAACAGGGACGAGCAGTACTTC. It translates to CASSLDNRDEQYF.